This entry lists 25 T cell receptor beta chains sequenced from one sample in a study of early stage breast cancer tumors. This table comes from immunoSEQ multiplex PCR, and its TCRdb copy is limited to in-frame clones, with some not included. The sample holds fewer than 70,000 clones, about 83% seen once. Sequencing was carried out using blood. The receptors were gathered from a person aged 25 to 40 with breast cancer.

This chain links TRBV27 with TRBJ2-7, with a tentative D call TRBD1 (6 bases). CDR3 length: 13 residues. V gave up 5 bases and J gave up 1 base, with 9 bases separating them. Germline V gives CDR1 MNHEY, CDR2 SMNVEV (reference sequence). The CDR3 region has the DNA TGTGCCAGCAGTGCACAGGGTTCCTACGAGCAGTACTTC. Translation gives CASSAQGSYEQYF.

The J gene is TRBJ1-2, the V gene TRBV7-2; TRBD1 matches at 7 bases. CDR1 is SGHTA, CDR2 FQGNSA, per germline. The V segment lost 5 bases and the J segment 4 bases; nucleotides outside the gene matches: 10. This CDR3 is built from 15 residues. The CDR3: CASSQRQGAIYGYTF. The CDR3 DNA reads TGTGCCAGCAGCCAAAGACAGGGAGCGATCTATGGCTACACCTTC.

This clone was picked up one time. The J gene is TRBJ2-1, the V gene TRBV10-3; no clear D gene. Trimming removed 0 bases at V and 6 bases at J, with 6 bases between. This CDR3 region has 13 residues. CDR1 is ENHRY, CDR2 SYGVKD, per germline. As DNA, the CDR3 is TGTGCCATCAGTGAGTCATTCACCAATGAGCAGTTCTTC. Translation: CAISESFTNEQFF.

V gene TRBV4-3 combines with J gene TRBJ1-1, with D unresolved. Per the germline V gene, CDR1 is LGHNA and CDR2 is YSLEER. The V and J ends lost 0 bases and 7 bases respectively, with 12 bases between them. The CDR3 extends over 14 amino acids. The CDR3 region has the DNA TGCGCCAGCAGCCAAGATGCCGGAGACTATGAAGCTTTCTTT. Translating it yields CASSQDAGDYEAFF.

The sample holds a few counts of this clone. The chain links TRBV14 to TRBJ2-1; 7 bases map to TRBD2. This CDR3 contains 17 residues. V shed 1 base and J 7 bases; nucleotides not matched to a gene: 13. Germline-derived CDR1 and CDR2 are SGHDN and FVKESK. The CDR3: CASSQAEWEGLANEQFF. CDR3 nucleotides: TGTGCCAGCAGCCAAGCGGAATGGGAGGGCCTCGCAAATGAGCAGTTCTTC. The variable domain in full, with the rest retrieved from reference TRBV14 and TRBJ2-1, is EAGVTQFPSHSVIEKGQTVTLRCDPISGHDNLYWYRRVMGKEIKFLLHFVKESKQDESGMPNNRFLAERTGGTYSTLKVQPAELEDSGVYFCASSQAEWEGLANEQFFGPGTRLTVL.

The rearrangement joins TRBV1 to TRBJ2-5; TRBD2, as called in the table, went unchecked against the DNA. TRBV1 is reported as a pseudogene. The CDR3 is 16 residues long. The CDR3 spells CTSSQTPRLARETQYF. The DNA of the CDR3 is TGCACCAGCAGCCAGACCCCCCGACTAGCTAGGGAGACCCAGTACTTC.

This chain joins TRBV7-6 and TRBJ2-3; no firm D call. This CDR3 comprises 14 residues. The V gene's germline CDR1 is SGHVS and CDR2 FNYEAQ. The ends were cut back, 2 bases at V and 0 bases at J, with 6 bases in the middle. The DNA of the CDR3 is TGTGCCAGCAGCTTATCCAGTAGCACAGATACGCAGTATTTT. It translates to CASSLSSSTDTQYF.

This chain uses TRBV6-5 with TRBJ1-1; TRBD1 is a possible D gene (6 bases). The CDR3 length is 15 residues. V lost 6 bases and J lost 2, with 16 bases in between. Germline V lookup: CDR1 MNHEY, CDR2 SVGAGI. The CDR3 nucleotides read TGTGCCAGCAGGGTTACAGGGCTTAGTAACACTGAAGCTTTCTTT. Its translation is CASRVTGLSNTEAFF.

This chain connects TRBV5-1 to TRBJ1-1; perhaps TRBD1 as D (5 bases). CDR3 length equals 13 residues. V gave up 5 bases and J gave up 4 bases, with 12 bases separating them. In germline, CDR1 is SGHRS, CDR2 YFSETQ. This chain's CDR3 is CASREQGSTEAFF. The CDR3 region has the DNA TGCGCCAGCAGAGAGCAGGGAAGCACTGAAGCTTTCTTT.

The chain links TRBV7-3 to TRBJ2-3, with D uncertain. Trimming took 1 base from V and 4 from J, leaving 9 bases between them. CDR3 length: 14 amino acids. Germline lookup yields CDR1 SGHTA and CDR2 FQGTGA. The CDR3 protein is CASSLIRDSDTQYF. The CDR3 nucleotides read TGTGCCAGCAGCTTAATAAGGGATTCAGATACGCAGTATTTT.

The rearrangement links TRBV6-5 to TRBJ1-2, with D possibly TRBD1 on 5 matching bases. Germline-derived CDR1 and CDR2 are MNHEY and SVGAGI. The CDR3 loop spans 16 amino acids. Trimming removed 0 bases from V and 4 bases from J, with 15 bases in between. The CDR3 is CASSYSLWSGAYGYTF. The CDR3 region has the DNA TGTGCCAGCAGTTACTCGTTATGGAGTGGGGCCTATGGCTACACCTTC.

This sequence joins TRBV18 and TRBJ1-5; no clear D gene. This CDR3 spans 14 amino acids. Germline V gene data show CDR1 as KGHSH and CDR2 as LQKENI. Trimming cost V 2 bases and J 7 bases, with 12 bases left between them. CDR3 nucleotides: TGTGCCAGCTCACCAGACGGATTGGGGCAGCCCCAGCATTTT. Translated, it gives CASSPDGLGQPQHF. Variable domain in full (rest from reference TRBV18 and TRBJ1-5): NAGVMQNPRHLVRRRGQEARLRCSPMKGHSHVYWYRQLPEEGLKFMVYLQKENIIDESGMPKERFSAEFPKEGPSILRIQQVVRGDSAAYFCASSPDGLGQPQHFGDGTRLSIL.

This clone turned up a few times. The V call is TRBV10-1, the J call TRBJ1-1, with TRBD1 identical over 7 bases. The V gene's germline CDR1 is WNHNN and CDR2 SYGVQD (reference sequence). V trimming: 3 bases; J trimming: 3 bases; junction bases outside the gene matches: 7. This CDR3 has 15 amino acids. The CDR3 DNA reads TGCGCCAGCAGTGACCGGACAGGCTCGGACACTGAAGCTTTCTTT. It encodes CASSDRTGSDTEAFF.

Only a few counts were recorded for this clone. This sequence joins TRBV30 and TRBJ1-3; weak D call: TRBD1 (5 bases). The CDR3 totals 14 residues. The V end lost 4 bases, the J end lost 3 bases, and 13 bases lay between the germline ends. Germline assignment: CDR1 GTSNPN and CDR2 SVGIG (reference sequence). CDR3 bases: TGTGCCTGGAACCAGGGCTTCGGTGGAAACACCATATATTTT. It encodes CAWNQGFGGNTIYF.

The chain couples TRBV2 to TRBJ1-4, with unresolved D. CDR3 length: 15 amino acids. Trimming shortened V by 6 bases and J by 4 bases, and 15 bases separated the two germline ends. Looked up from germline, CDR1 is SNHLY and CDR2 is FYNNEI. DNA for the CDR3: TGTGCCAGCAGCCCCAGCCCGGGAGGTAATGAAAAACTGTTTTTT. This codes for CASSPSPGGNEKLFF. Looking up the rest from reference TRBV2 and TRBJ1-4 gives the full variable domain: EPEVTQTPSHQVTQMGQEVILRCVPISNHLYFYWYRQILGQKVEFLVSFYNNEISEKSEIFDDQFSVERPDGSNFTLKIRSTKLEDSAMYFCASSPSPGGNEKLFFGSGTQLSVL.

The rearrangement uses TRBV6-1 and TRBJ2-7, with 9 bases lining up with TRBD2. Per germline, CDR1 MNHNS and CDR2 SASEGT. J was trimmed by 2 bases and V by 7 bases; bases with no gene match: 6. The CDR3 spans 14 residues. In DNA form, the CDR3 reads TGTGCCAGCATCGGACTAGCGTTTCCCTACGAGCAGTACTTC. This encodes CASIGLAFPYEQYF.

In this sample, this clone turned up a few times. The chain is built from TRBV5-1 and TRBJ1-2; D gene uncertain. The CDR3 covers 12 residues. Germline assignment: CDR1 SGHRS and CDR2 YFSETQ. With 0 bases removed from V and 4 bases from J, the gap between germline ends came to 4 bases. The CDR3 nucleotides read TGCGCCAGCAGCTTGGATGGCTATGGCTACACCTTC. It specifies CASSLDGYGYTF.

The chain recombines TRBV27 with TRBJ1-5; D perhaps matches TRBD1 (6 bases). Germline values: CDR1 MNHEY, CDR2 SMNVEV (reference sequence). CDR3 length: 15 residues. Trimming took off 4 bases at V and 6 bases at J, with 16 bases between the two ends. The DNA of the CDR3 is TGTGCCAGCAGTTCCACAGGGCTGGCGGGTCAGCCCCAGCATTTT. Its translation: CASSSTGLAGQPQHF.

This chain uses TRBV27 with TRBJ1-2, with 8 bases matching TRBD1. CDR1 is MNHEY, CDR2 SMNVEV, per germline (reference sequence). V trimming: 6 bases; J trimming: 3 bases; junction bases outside the gene matches: 6. The CDR3 contains 14 residues. DNA for the CDR3: TGTGCCAGCAGCGCAGGGGGCTGGGACTATGGCTACACCTTC. Residues: CASSAGGWDYGYTF.

In its sample, this clone was seen a few times. V is TRBV19 and J is TRBJ1-1; D is unresolved. V gave up 3 bases and J gave up 5 bases, with 7 bases separating them. Germline lookup yields CDR1 LNHDA and CDR2 SQIVND (reference sequence). This CDR3 is 12 amino acids long. The CDR3 DNA is TGTGCCAGTAGTATCCTGGGAACTGAAGCTTTCTTT. The encoded protein is CASSILGTEAFF.

The V call is TRBV10-3, the J call TRBJ2-2; no definite D call. Trimming pared 2 bases from V and 4 bases from J, leaving 5 bases between. Germline V CDR1 and CDR2: ENHRY, SYGVKD. The CDR3 is made up of 13 amino acids. This chain's CDR3 is CAISEVATGELFF. As DNA, the CDR3 is TGTGCCATCAGTGAGGTGGCCACCGGGGAGCTGTTTTTT.

This clone was counted a single time. The V and J genes are TRBV4-1 and TRBJ2-1; 13 nucleotides match TRBD2. CDR1 and CDR2 from the germline V gene are MGHRA and YSYEKL. V dropped 4 bases and J dropped 5; count of bases not matched to a gene: 2. The CDR3 totals 15 residues. CDR3 in DNA: TGCGCCAGCAGCCCCGGGACTAGCGGGGACAATGAGCAGTTCTTC. Translated, it gives CASSPGTSGDNEQFF.

The chain joins TRBV5-4 to TRBJ2-1; no firm D call. V gave up 4 bases and J gave up 3 bases, with 14 bases separating them. Germline CDR1 reads SGHNT; CDR2 reads YYREEE (reference sequence). CDR3 size: 15 residues. The CDR3 sequence: CASSLASTYYNEQFF. The CDR3 DNA reads TGTGCCAGCAGCCTCGCTTCTACTTACTACAATGAGCAGTTCTTC.

This chain joins TRBV7-8 and TRBJ1-3; the D gene is possibly TRBD1 (6 bases). The ends were cut back, 0 bases at V and 4 bases at J, with 13 bases in the middle. Germline assignment: CDR1 SGHVS and CDR2 FQNEAQ. This CDR3 has 16 residues. CDR3 loop: CASSLAHRDQGNTIYF. In DNA, the CDR3 is TGTGCCAGCAGCTTAGCACACAGGGATCAGGGAAACACCATATATTTT.

In its sample, this clone was seen a few times. The chain uses TRBV19 and TRBJ2-7; TRBD1 is a possible D gene (5 bases). This CDR3 region has 13 residues. CDR1 LNHDA and CDR2 SQIVND come from the germline V gene (reference sequence). Between the trimmed V and J ends, which lost 3 bases and 7 bases, there was a span of 13 bases. The CDR3 protein is CASSMGGAQEQYF. The CDR3 DNA sequence: TGTGCCAGTAGTATGGGTGGGGCTCAGGAGCAGTACTTC.